This T cell receptor (beta chain) was identified in a study of shared clonotypes between healthy human individuals. Investigators spread the genomic DNA of each subset evenly over several immunoSEQ plates. Measured with immunoSEQ multiplex PCR; TCRdb has only the in-frame clones, and not every one. The repertoire has about 1.1 million clones, approximately 77% of them found once; the top ten carry 0.7% to 0.95%. The study drew all its donors from Caucasian adults living in Nashville, Tennessee. Deletions cut 1 base from V and 6 bases from J, with 8 bases between. In germline, CDR1 is SGHRS, CDR2 YFSETQ. This CDR3 region has 13 residues.

The sequence derives from a man between 18 and 35 years old in good health. Some clones in this sample may be carry-over from other donors' samples. Sequencing was carried out using memory CD4+ T cells from PBMCs. Subset here: CD45RA-negative fraction. The chain recombines TRBV5-1 with TRBJ2-1, with no clear D. The CDR3 protein is CASSLTGGNEQFF. In DNA form, the CDR3 reads TGCGCCAGCAGCTTGACGGGTGGCAATGAGCAGTTCTTC. The full variable domain, with the rest looked up from reference TRBV5-1 and TRBJ2-1, is KAGVTQTPRYLIKTRGQQVTLSCSPISGHRSVSWYQQTPGQGLQFLFEYFSETQRNKGNFPGRFSGRQFSNSRSEMNVSTLELGDSALYLCASSLTGGNEQFFGPGTRLTVL.